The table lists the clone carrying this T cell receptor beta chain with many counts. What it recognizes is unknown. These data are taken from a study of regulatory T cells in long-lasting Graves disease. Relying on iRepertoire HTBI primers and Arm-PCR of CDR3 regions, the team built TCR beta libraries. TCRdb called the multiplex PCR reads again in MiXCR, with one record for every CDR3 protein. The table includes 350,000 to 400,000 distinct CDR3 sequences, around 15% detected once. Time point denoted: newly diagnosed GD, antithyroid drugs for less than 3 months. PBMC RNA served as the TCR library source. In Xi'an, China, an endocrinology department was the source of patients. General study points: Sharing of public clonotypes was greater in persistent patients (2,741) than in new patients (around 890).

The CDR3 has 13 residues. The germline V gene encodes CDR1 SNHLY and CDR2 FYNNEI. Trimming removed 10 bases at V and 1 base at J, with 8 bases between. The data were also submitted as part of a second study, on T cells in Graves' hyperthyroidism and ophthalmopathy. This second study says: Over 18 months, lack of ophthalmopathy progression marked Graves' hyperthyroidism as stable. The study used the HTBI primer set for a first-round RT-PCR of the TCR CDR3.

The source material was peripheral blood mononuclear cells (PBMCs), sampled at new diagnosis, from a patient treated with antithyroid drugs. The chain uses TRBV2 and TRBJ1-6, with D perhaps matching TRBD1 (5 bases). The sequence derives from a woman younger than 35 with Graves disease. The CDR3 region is CATGGSYNSPLHF. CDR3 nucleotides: TGTGCCACCGGGGGTTCCTATAATTCACCCCTCCACTTT.